This TCR beta chain comes out of a study of vaccination and CD4 T cells after COVID-19. In its sample, this clonotype was seen a few times. Its antigen is unidentified. Between the trimmed V and J ends, which lost 6 bases and 3 bases, there was a span of 14 bases. The CDR3 is made up of 14 amino acids. Germline-derived CDR1 and CDR2 are SGHTA and FQGNSA. With the Oncomine TCR Beta short-read assay, DNA from cultured CD4+ T cells was sequenced. One entry per CDR3 protein, called by TCRdb with MiXCR from the PCR reads. The repertoire holds about 16,000 distinct CDR3 sequences, with about 56% as singletons. As to treatment: approximately nine-day PBMC culture with coronavirus spike peptide pools or control peptides (ViraFEST assay).

The chain carries TRBV7-2 and TRBJ1-2, with D possibly TRBD1 on 6 matching bases. The source material was CD4+ T cells from blood, cultured in vitro. This receptor was identified in a human donor who had recovered from COVID-19. The CDR3 DNA follows: TGTGCCAGCAGTTCGACAGGAAGGTACTATGGCTACACCTTC. Translation: CASSSTGRYYGYTF.